These 30 T cell receptor beta chains were sequenced from one sample in a study of blood T cells in healthy people across ages. Together with a sample-barcoded 5' primer, a J-beta primer mix was included in a second PCR lasting about 6 to 12 cycles. TCRdb re-derived calls from the 5' RACE reads in MiXCR, one entry per CDR3 protein. The sample records about 1,500,000 distinct CDR3 sequences, approximately 40% being singletons. The sequenced sample was blood. The receptor set was obtained from a woman aged 18-30 years in good health.

This clonotype was seen a handful of times. At one end, the junction sequence differs from germline, possibly due to a read error. The CDR3 sequence: CSARDSRFSYEQYF. The CDR3 region has the DNA TGCAGTGCGAGAGACAGCCGCTTCTCCTACGAGCAGTACTTC. The genes are TRBV20-1 and TRBJ2-7; D is perhaps TRBD1 (5 bases). Germline V gives CDR1 DFQATT, CDR2 SNEGSKA (reference sequence). This CDR3 region has 14 residues.

The chain's CDR3 is CASSLEWSWEQFF. The CDR3 DNA reads as TGCGCCAGCAGCTTGGAATGGAGCTGGGAGCAGTTCTTC. This sequence joins TRBV5-1 and TRBJ2-1; D is uncertain. The CDR3 contains 13 residues. The V end was cut by 0 bases, the J end by 10 bases, with 11 bases between. Germline V gene lookup returns CDR1 SGHRS and CDR2 YFSETQ.

The CDR3 sequence: CSASVTINQPQHF. CDR3 DNA: TGCAGTGCTTCCGTGACTATCAATCAGCCCCAGCATTTT. This chain uses TRBV20-1 with TRBJ1-5; unclear D gene. Germline V lookup: CDR1 DFQATT, CDR2 SNEGSKA (reference sequence). V lost 5 bases, J lost 3 bases, and 11 bases lay in between. CDR3 length: 13 residues.

The chain uses TRBV25-1 and TRBJ2-5, with 7 bases aligning to TRBD2. Trimming took 2 bases from V and 4 from J; bases not matched to a gene: 7. This CDR3 comprises 15 residues. Looked up from germline, CDR1 is MGHDK and CDR2 is SYGVNS. CDR3 sequence (DNA): TGTGCCAGCAGTGAAGGGGGGAGGGCCATAGAGACCCAGTACTTC. As protein: CASSEGGRAIETQYF.

A note on this clonotype: Given a much more abundant clone one base away, this may be a read error. The chain uses TRBV11-2 and TRBJ1-1, with D tentatively TRBD1 (5 bases). Germline V gene lookup returns CDR1 SGHAT and CDR2 FQNNGV. There are 15 residues in the CDR3. Trimming removed 4 bases at V and 0 bases at J, with 12 bases between. CDR3 loop: CASSCGRGLNTEAFF. Written as DNA, the CDR3 is TGTGCCAGCAGCTGCGGGAGGGGTTTGAACACTGAAGCTTTCTTT. Filled out from reference TRBV11-2 and TRBJ1-1, the complete variable domain reads EAGVAQSPRYKIIEKRQSVAFWCNPISGHATLYWYQQILGQGPKLLIQFQNNGVVDDSQLPKDRFSAERLKGVDSTLKIQPAKLEDSAVYLCASSCGRGLNTEAFFGQGTRLTVV.

This rearrangement joins TRBV6-5 to TRBJ2-3, with D tentatively TRBD1 (5 bases). Germline CDR1 is MNHEY and CDR2 is SVGAGI. V was cut by 10 bases and J by 2 bases, with 13 bases left in between. The CDR3 spans 13 residues. The CDR3 sequence is CATLGQPTDTQYF. CDR3 sequence (DNA): TGTGCCACACTGGGGCAGCCCACAGATACGCAGTATTTT.

This clonotype was observed a few times. This chain connects TRBV4-1 to TRBJ2-1; D possibly uses TRBD1 or TRBD2 (7 bases each). The germline V and J ends were trimmed by 2 bases and 4 bases, with 15 bases remaining between them. CDR3 length: 16 residues. Germline CDR1 reads MGHRA; CDR2 reads YSYEKL. The CDR3 is CASSQWGQGGYNEQFF. In DNA form, the CDR3 reads TGCGCCAGCAGCCAATGGGGCCAGGGGGGGTACAATGAGCAGTTCTTC.

The chain uses TRBV7-2 and TRBJ1-2; D is unclear. Germline CDR1 SGHTA, CDR2 FQGNSA. Trimming left V 1 base short and J 0 bases short, with 9 bases between. This CDR3 has 15 amino acids. The CDR3 region is CASSLDLPANYGYTF. The CDR3 DNA is TGTGCCAGCAGCTTAGATCTCCCGGCTAACTATGGCTACACCTTC.

V usage is TRBV3-1 and J usage is TRBJ1-2; 11 nucleotides line up with TRBD1. The CDR3 has 15 amino acids. Germline V gene lookup returns CDR1 LGHDT and CDR2 YNNKEL (reference sequence). The V gene end was trimmed by 4 bases and the J gene end by 5 bases; junction bases not matched to a gene: 6. The CDR3, as DNA: TGTGCCAGCAGCCGCCCGGGACAGGGGGATTATGGCTACACCTTC. It yields the protein CASSRPGQGDYGYTF. Complete variable domain (other parts from reference TRBV3-1 and TRBJ1-2): DTAVSQTPKYLVTQMGNDKSIKCEQNLGHDTMYWYKQDSKKFLKIMFSYNNKELIINETVPNRFSPKSPDKAHLNLHINSLELGDSAVYFCASSRPGQGDYGYTFGSGTRLTVV.

This clonotype was observed a few times. The chain links TRBV6-5 to TRBJ1-1; 7 bases are shared with TRBD1. CDR3 length: 17 residues. The J segment lost 1 base and the V segment lost 2 bases, leaving 10 bases of the junction unmatched. CDR1 is MNHEY, CDR2 SVGAGI, per germline. CDR3 in DNA: TGTGCCAGCAGTTACGCCCCTGGCAGGGGGAAGAACACTGAAGCTTTCTTT. It translates to CASSYAPGRGKNTEAFF.

About this clonotype itself: A clone one base away is much larger, so this may be a read error. The rearrangement joins TRBV7-9 to TRBJ2-5, with 8 bases identical to TRBD2. Losses at the gene ends were 0 bases for V and 11 bases for J; bases not matched to a gene: 2. The CDR3 runs 12 residues. Germline CDR1 SEHNR, CDR2 FQNEAQ (reference sequence). For the CDR3, the DNA is TGTGCCAGCAGCTTAGCGCGGGAGGAGCAGTACTTC. As protein: CASSLAREEQYF.

Only a few counts were recorded for this clonotype. V is TRBV7-9 and J is TRBJ2-4; D is ambiguous. The CDR3 has 15 residues. Germline-derived CDR1 and CDR2 are SEHNR and FQNEAQ (reference sequence). The V and J ends lost 1 base and 13 bases respectively, with 20 bases between them. The CDR3 coding sequence is TGTGCCAGCAGCTTAGTGGGCGGCACGCCCGAGGAGCAGTACTTC. Translating it yields CASSLVGGTPEEQYF.

The chain is built from TRBV28 and TRBJ1-3; D is uncertain. Germline CDR1 reads MDHEN; CDR2 reads SYDVKM. V shed 3 bases and J shed 4 bases, with 16 bases lying between them. CDR3 length equals 16 residues. The CDR3: CASSFLEGRAGNTIYF. CDR3 sequence (DNA): TGTGCCAGCAGTTTCCTTGAAGGGAGGGCAGGAAACACCATATATTTT.

This clonotype showed up just a few times. This chain links TRBV20-1 with TRBJ2-3; 7 bases are shared with TRBD1. The germline V gene has CDR1 DFQATT and CDR2 SNEGSKA (reference sequence). The trim removed 3 bases at V and 2 bases at J, leaving 8 bases unmatched. The CDR3 consists of 15 residues. The CDR3 sequence is CSASFRGPTTDTQYF. The CDR3 DNA sequence: TGCAGTGCTAGCTTTAGGGGGCCGACCACAGATACGCAGTATTTT.

This chain links TRBV12-3 or TRBV12-4 with TRBJ1-2; weak D call: TRBD1 (5 bases). CDR3 length equals 14 residues. Trimming removed 6 bases from V and 7 bases from J, with 18 bases in between. The CDR3: CASRFSRGLGGYTF. CDR3 sequence (DNA): TGTGCCAGCAGGTTTTCCCGGGGACTAGGTGGCTACACCTTC.

The chain recombines TRBV6-1 with TRBJ1-2; D is undetermined. The germline V and J ends were trimmed by 2 bases and 0 bases, with 10 bases remaining between them. CDR3 size: 15 residues. The germline V gene encodes CDR1 MNHNS and CDR2 SASEGT. In DNA, the CDR3 is TGTGCCAGCAGTGAAAGGAGACTCCCTAACTATGGCTACACCTTC. Translating it yields CASSERRLPNYGYTF.

There are many counts of this clonotype. A junction end diverges from the germline sequence, so it may reflect a read error. J is TRBJ2-1 and V is TRBV5-1, with D possibly called TRBD1 or TRBD2 (6 bases each). This CDR3 has 15 amino acids. Per the germline V gene, CDR1 is SGHRS and CDR2 is YFSETQ. CDR3 protein: CASSLGGSSYNEQFF. The CDR3 DNA follows: TGTGCCAGCAGCTTAGGGGGGAGCTCCTACAATGAGCAGTTCTTC.

This sequence joins TRBV28 and TRBJ1-2; 9 bases map to TRBD1. Germline V CDR1 and CDR2: MDHEN, SYDVKM. This CDR3 is 16 amino acids long. Trimming removed 2 bases from V and 4 bases from J; junction bases left unmatched: 8. In DNA form, the CDR3 reads TGTGCCAGCAGTTTACTTACAGGGGGCCCATCCTATGGCTACACCTTC. This gives the protein CASSLLTGGPSYGYTF.

This chain joins TRBV6-1 and TRBJ1-4; D not resolved. This CDR3 is 16 amino acids long. The germline gives CDR1 MNHNS, CDR2 SASEGT. The V and J ends lost 7 bases and 2 bases respectively, with 17 bases between them. CDR3 protein: CASTQSGFKTNEKLFF. CDR3 nucleotide sequence: TGTGCCAGCACCCAAAGTGGTTTTAAGACTAATGAAAAACTGTTTTTT.

This clonotype was detected a few times. The V gene is TRBV7-9, the J gene TRBJ2-7; D ambiguous. This CDR3 contains 19 residues. Germline CDR1 reads SEHNR; CDR2 reads FQNEAQ (reference sequence). V lost 3 bases, J lost 0 bases, and 24 bases lay in between. The CDR3 nucleotides read TGTGCCAGCAGCTTCCTTAGAACTGATCGGCGGCGGCCCTCCTACGAGCAGTACTTC. It translates to CASSFLRTDRRRPSYEQYF.

The CDR3, as DNA: TGTGCCAGCAGCCAATCCACACTAGGTGGCTACACCTTC. Encoded protein: CASSQSTLGGYTF. The V call is TRBV16, the J call TRBJ1-2, with D unresolved. The CDR3 runs 13 residues. CDR1 KGHSY and CDR2 FQNENV come from the germline V gene. V shed 0 bases and J shed 7 bases, with 9 bases lying between them.

The CDR3 coding sequence is TGTGCCAGCAGTTTAAAGGGTTTCGATGGCTACACCTTC. Encoded protein: CASSLKGFDGYTF. V gene TRBV27 combines with J gene TRBJ1-2; D is undetermined. Germline-derived CDR1 and CDR2 are MNHEY and SMNVEV (reference sequence). The CDR3 contains 13 residues. Deletions cut 2 bases from V and 6 bases from J, with 10 bases between.

This chain connects TRBV3-1 to TRBJ2-5; possible D gene TRBD1, 6 bases. Per the germline V gene, CDR1 is LGHDT and CDR2 is YNNKEL (reference sequence). The V and J ends lost 1 base and 11 bases respectively, with 23 bases between them. The CDR3 consists of 16 residues. CDR3 in amino acids: CASSQGKRGYSHEQYF. CDR3 DNA sequence: TGTGCCAGCAGCCAAGGAAAAAGGGGGTACTCCCATGAGCAGTACTTC.

This clonotype turned up a few times. V is TRBV3-1 and J is TRBJ2-7, with a tentative D call TRBD2 (6 bases). The germline V gene has CDR1 LGHDT and CDR2 YNNKEL (reference sequence). V dropped 4 bases and J dropped 4 bases, with 17 bases sitting between them. There are 15 residues in the CDR3. CDR3 in amino acids: CASSRRLAEDYEQYF. The CDR3 DNA is TGTGCCAGCAGCCGGAGGTTAGCGGAAGATTACGAGCAGTACTTC.

The CDR3 sequence: CASSAPGTSGNNEQYF. CDR3 sequence (DNA): TGTGCCAGCAGTGCGCCCGGGACTAGCGGGAACAATGAGCAGTACTTC. The V gene is TRBV2, the J gene TRBJ2-7; TRBD2 matches at 13 bases. Germline trimming cut 4 bases from V and 7 bases from J; bases unmatched to any gene: 10. Looked up from germline, CDR1 is SNHLY and CDR2 is FYNNEI. The CDR3 contains 16 residues.

With respect to this clonotype: In this CDR3 the conserved last residue, phenylalanine or tryptophan, is missing, so a read error is likely. The chain combines TRBV11-2 with TRBJ2-1, with D possibly TRBD2 on 6 matching bases. CDR1 and CDR2 (germline): SGHAT, FQNNGV. This CDR3 spans 14 amino acids. The ends were cut back, 6 bases at V and 10 bases at J, with 19 bases in the middle. The CDR3 sequence is CASRSGLPSWEQFL. The CDR3 region has the DNA TGTGCCAGCAGATCGGGACTTCCCAGTTGGGAGCAGTTCCTC.

This clonotype was seen more than once but under ten times. The chain couples TRBV3-1 to TRBJ2-3; perhaps TRBD1 as D (6 bases). The ends were cut back, 2 bases at V and 6 bases at J, with 9 bases in the middle. This CDR3 contains 13 residues. The germline V gene has CDR1 LGHDT and CDR2 YNNKEL (reference sequence). Written as DNA, the CDR3 is TGTGCCAGCAGCCAACAGGGGCGGGATACGCAGTATTTT. Translating gives CASSQQGRDTQYF.

V is TRBV18 and J is TRBJ2-5; 7 nucleotides match TRBD1. The J segment lost 1 base and the V segment lost 3 bases, leaving 5 bases of the junction unmatched. The CDR3 is made up of 15 amino acids. CDR1 KGHSH and CDR2 LQKENI come from the germline V gene. The CDR3, as DNA: TGTGCCAGCTCACCCCGACAGGGCGCCCAAGAGACCCAGTACTTC. As protein: CASSPRQGAQETQYF.

The chain combines TRBV7-2 with TRBJ2-7, with a weak D call TRBD2 (6 bases). Germline CDR1 and CDR2: SGHTA and FQGNSA. This CDR3 spans 15 amino acids. V shed 3 bases and J shed 7 bases, with 19 bases lying between them. The CDR3 sequence: CASSFGGISYNEQYF. CDR3 coding DNA: TGTGCCAGCAGCTTTGGCGGGATTTCCTACAATGAGCAGTACTTC. Based on the CDR3 plus reference TRBV7-2 and TRBJ2-7, the full variable domain is GAGVSQSPSNKVTEKGKDVELRCDPISGHTALYWYRQSLGQGLEFLIYFQGNSAPDKSGLPSDRFSAERTGGSVSTLTIQRTQQEDSAVYLCASSFGGISYNEQYFGPGTRLTVT.

CDR3 DNA: TGTGCCAGCTCCTCGGTCGGGGGTCCCGGGGATACGCAGTATTTT. Translating gives CASSSVGGPGDTQYF. V is TRBV6-5 and J is TRBJ2-3, with a weak D call TRBD2 (6 bases). Germline loops: CDR1 MNHEY, CDR2 SVGAGI. Trimming stripped 8 bases from V and 6 bases from J, with 21 bases between. The length of the CDR3 is 15 residues.